One and the same sample provided the 18 T cell receptor beta chains below, sequenced in a study of radiotherapy plus CTLA-4 blockade in lung cancer. Data came from immunoSEQ multiplex PCR; TCRdb stores just in-frame clones and leaves some out. The table includes roughly 50,000 clones, about four fifths detected once. The sequencing here drew on peripheral blood, taken from a patient treated with radiotherapy plus ipilimumab. The receptors stem from a human donor with non-small cell lung cancer whose response to radiotherapy plus ipilimumab could not be evaluated.

The chain employs TRBV7-9 and TRBJ1-1; D is perhaps TRBD1 (5 bases). Germline V gene lookup returns CDR1 SEHNR and CDR2 FQNEAQ (reference sequence). This CDR3 is 14 amino acids long. V was trimmed by 4 bases and J by 1 base, leaving 10 bases between them. The CDR3 nucleotides read TGTGCCAGCAGCTCGACAGAGGAGAACACTGAAGCTTTCTTT. Protein: CASSSTEENTEAFF.

The J gene is TRBJ2-2, the V gene TRBV7-2, with 7 nucleotides matching TRBD1. This CDR3 spans 14 amino acids. The germline V gene has CDR1 SGHTA and CDR2 FQGNSA. The J segment lost 6 bases and the V segment lost 1 base, leaving 2 bases of the junction unmatched. CDR3 coding DNA: TGTGCCAGCAGCTTAGGAGGACAGGCCGGGGAGCTGTTTTTT. It translates to CASSLGGQAGELFF.

The V and J genes are TRBV5-1 and TRBJ1-2; D is undetermined. CDR3 length equals 17 residues. Germline CDR1 SGHRS, CDR2 YFSETQ. The V gene lost 2 bases and the J gene lost 0 bases, with 17 bases spanning the gap. The CDR3 region is CASSFGRLPGANYGYTF. The CDR3 coding sequence is TGCGCCAGCAGCTTTGGTAGACTACCAGGCGCTAACTATGGCTACACCTTC.

This clone was recorded only once. This chain uses TRBV7-2 with TRBJ2-7, with unresolved D. Germline CDR1 is SGHTA and CDR2 is FQGNSA. V was clipped by 5 bases and J by 5 bases, with 10 bases between them. This CDR3 contains 12 residues. This CDR3 is CASSRSQNEQYF. In nucleotides, the CDR3 is TGTGCCAGCAGCCGGAGTCAGAACGAGCAGTACTTC.

This clone was detected a few times. V and J are TRBV7-3 and TRBJ1-1, with D perhaps matching TRBD1 (6 bases). CDR3 length: 14 residues. V lost 1 base and J 1 base, leaving 7 bases between the germline ends. Per the germline V gene, CDR1 is SGHTA and CDR2 is FQGTGA. The CDR3 region has the DNA TGTGCCAGCAGCTTAATGACAGGGAACACTGAAGCTTTCTTT. Amino acid sequence: CASSLMTGNTEAFF. The variable domain in full, completed from reference TRBV7-3 and TRBJ1-1, reads GAGVSQTPSNKVTEKGKYVELRCDPISGHTALYWYRQSLGQGPEFLIYFQGTGAADDSGLPNDRFFAVRPEGSVSTLKIQRTERGDSAVYLCASSLMTGNTEAFFGQGTRLTVV.

V and J are TRBV7-2 and TRBJ1-1, with 8 bases that match TRBD1. V was pared by 5 bases and J by 4 bases, with 18 bases of the junction left unmatched. The germline gives CDR1 SGHTA, CDR2 FQGNSA. The CDR3 sequence is 18 residues long. CDR3 in DNA: TGTGCCAGCAGCCCAGCGGGGGGCAGGGGGCCCGTTGGCACTGAAGCTTTCTTT. Protein sequence: CASSPAGGRGPVGTEAFF.

This sequence joins TRBV9 and TRBJ1-2; 9 bases map to TRBD1. The CDR3 extends over 15 amino acids. V trimming: 4 bases; J trimming: 5 bases; junction bases outside the gene matches: 9. Germline lookup yields CDR1 SGDLS and CDR2 YYNGEE. The CDR3 is CASSSGTGMKYGYTF. The CDR3 DNA is TGTGCCAGCAGCTCAGGGACAGGGATGAAGTATGGCTACACCTTC.

The chain's CDR3 is CASSLTPQGGQPQHF. CDR3 bases: TGTGCCAGCAGCTTAACCCCCCAGGGGGGTCAGCCCCAGCATTTT. The V and J genes are TRBV7-2 and TRBJ1-5, with TRBD1 matching 7 bases. The CDR3 has 15 residues. The J segment lost 6 bases and the V segment lost 2 bases, leaving 7 bases of the junction unmatched. Germline V CDR1 and CDR2: SGHTA, FQGNSA.

The chain uses TRBV6-6 and TRBJ1-1; a weak D match, TRBD1 (5 bases). This CDR3 is 16 amino acids long. Per germline, CDR1 MNHNY and CDR2 SVGAGI (reference sequence). V was cut by 0 bases and J by 1 base, with 12 bases left in between. CDR3 residues: CASSYSLAGPNTEAFF. CDR3 bases: TGTGCCAGCAGTTACTCGTTGGCGGGACCGAACACTGAAGCTTTCTTT.

This chain uses TRBV28 with TRBJ1-5, with 9 bases fitting TRBD1. There are 15 residues in the CDR3. The trim removed 5 bases at V and 5 bases at J, leaving 7 bases unmatched. Germline V lookup: CDR1 MDHEN, CDR2 SYDVKM. The DNA of the CDR3 is TGTGCCAGCAGTCCAGACAGGGGGTCGTATCAGCCCCAGCATTTT. Residues: CASSPDRGSYQPQHF.

This chain joins TRBV9 and TRBJ2-1, with 7 bases that match TRBD2. The CDR3 covers 15 residues. J lost 1 base, V lost 2 bases, and 3 bases had no gene match. The germline gives CDR1 SGDLS, CDR2 YYNGEE. The CDR3 DNA follows: TGTGCCAGCAGCGTGAGTAGCGGGTCCTACAATGAGCAGTTCTTC. This encodes CASSVSSGSYNEQFF.

The genes are TRBV20-1 and TRBJ1-2; unclear D gene. Per the germline V gene, CDR1 is DFQATT and CDR2 is SNEGSKA (reference sequence). The CDR3 runs 10 residues. V lost 5 bases, J lost 12 bases, and 13 bases lay in between. CDR3 residues: CSAGIGSHTF. The CDR3 DNA sequence: TGCAGTGCTGGCATTGGTTCCCACACCTTC.

This sequence joins TRBV5-4 and TRBJ2-2; possibly TRBD1 for D (6 bases). This CDR3 region has 15 residues. The germline V and J ends were trimmed by 4 bases and 1 base, with 11 bases remaining between them. CDR1 SGHNT and CDR2 YYREEE come from the germline V gene (reference sequence). CDR3 in amino acids: CASSLNRVNTGELFF. The CDR3 DNA follows: TGTGCCAGCAGCCTGAACAGGGTGAACACCGGGGAGCTGTTTTTT.

The rearrangement joins TRBV5-1 to TRBJ2-7, with a weak D call TRBD2 (6 bases). CDR3 length equals 15 residues. The V and J ends lost 0 bases and 3 bases respectively, with 13 bases between them. The germline V gene encodes CDR1 SGHRS and CDR2 YFSETQ. The CDR3 bases are TGCGCCAGCAGCTTGGCGGGCGGGGCTCGCTACGAGCAGTACTTC. Protein sequence: CASSLAGGARYEQYF.

For the CDR3, the DNA is TGTGCCAGCAGCTACCGGACTAGCGGGTCGTCAGATACGCAGTATTTT. This translates into CASSYRTSGSSDTQYF. The V call is TRBV11-1, the J call TRBJ2-3; 11 bases are a match to TRBD2. Germline values: CDR1 SGHAT, CDR2 FQDESV (reference sequence). The length of the CDR3 is 16 residues. V lost 4 bases to trimming and J lost 4 bases; unmatched junction nucleotides: 7.

The genes are TRBV7-9 and TRBJ1-1; a weak D match, TRBD1 (5 bases). This CDR3 comprises 14 residues. In germline, CDR1 is SEHNR, CDR2 FQNEAQ (reference sequence). V was clipped by 5 bases and J by 0 bases, with 10 bases between them. The CDR3 bases are TGTGCCAGCAGCGGGGCAGCCATGAACACTGAAGCTTTCTTT. As protein: CASSGAAMNTEAFF.

The chain is built from TRBV21-1 and TRBJ2-3; the table gives TRBD1 as D, unverified against the DNA. TRBV21-1 is reported as a pseudogene. The CDR3 length is 17 residues. CDR3 loop: CASSKGGTGVRADTQYF. CDR3 DNA: TGTGCCAGCAGCAAAGGGGGGACAGGGGTTCGGGCAGATACGCAGTATTTT.

The rearrangement uses TRBV6-6 and TRBJ2-1; 8 bases line up with TRBD2. Germline CDR1 and CDR2: MNHNY and SVGAGI (reference sequence). V lost 3 bases to trimming and J lost 7 bases; unmatched junction nucleotides: 5. This CDR3 comprises 14 residues. CDR3 sequence: CASSYTSGMNEQFF. DNA for the CDR3: TGTGCCAGCAGTTATACTAGCGGAATGAATGAGCAGTTCTTC.